The rows below give T cell receptor beta chains drawn from one sample of a study of vaccination effects on CD4 cells after COVID-19. The repertoire was sequenced with immunoSEQ multiplex PCR; TCRdb's copy has only in-frame clones and lacks some. The profile shows approximately 29,000 clones, around 70% of them singletons. No antigen is known for these receptors. The sample here was CD4+ T cells from PBMCs cultured with HCoV-NL63 spike peptides, taken after COVID-19 vaccination. All receptors derive from a human donor who received a COVID-19 vaccine. Both conserved end residues are part of each CDR3. D genes are given only for firm matches. Clone size is not always given. Where it is, it says once, few, many or a class for expanded clones.

v_gene	j_gene	d_gene	abundance	CDR3aa	CDR3nt
TRBV7-9	TRBJ1-3	NA	NA	CASSLAGGSGNTIYF	TGTGCCAGCAGCTTGGCCGGGGGCTCTGGAAACACCATATATTTT
TRBV10-3	TRBJ1-5	NA	once	CAISESEGNQPQHF	TGTGCCATCAGTGAGTCGGAGGGGAACCAGCCCCAGCATTTT
TRBV20-1	TRBJ2-1	NA	NA	CSALFVNEQFF	TGCAGTGCCCTCTTCGTCAATGAGCAGTTCTTC
TRBV2	TRBJ2-6	NA	NA	CASSAGANVLTF	TGTGCCAGCAGTGCTGGGGCCAACGTCCTGACTTTC
TRBV6-4	TRBJ2-7	NA	once	CASIGYEQYF	TGTGCCAGCATTGGCTACGAGCAGTACTTC
TRBV19	TRBJ2-3	TRBD2	NA	CASSTAGGYTDTQYF	TGTGCCAGTAGTACGGCGGGAGGGTACACAGATACGCAGTATTTT
TRBV7-2	TRBJ1-2	NA	NA	CASKIEAIDGGYTF	TGTGCCAGTAAGATCGAGGCTATCGATGGTGGCTACACCTTC
TRBV9	TRBJ1-1	NA	NA	CASSVALPGGVTEAFF	TGTGCCAGCAGCGTAGCTTTACCGGGAGGGGTCACTGAAGCTTTCTTT
TRBV27	TRBJ1-2	NA	few	CASSYDLRGYTF	TGTGCCAGCAGTTACGACTTGCGAGGCTACACCTTC
TRBV3-1/TRBV3-2	TRBJ2-7	TRBD2	NA	CASSQGLAGPYEQYF	TGTGCCAGCAGCCAAGGGCTAGCGGGCCCCTACGAGCAGTACTTC
TRBV12-5	TRBJ1-1	NA	NA	CASGLEVPTEAFF	TGTGCTAGTGGTTTGGAAGTGCCCACTGAAGCTTTCTTT
TRBV11-2	TRBJ2-3	NA	NA	CASSLQFPPGGTDTQYF	TGTGCCAGCAGCTTACAATTCCCGCCGGGGGGCACAGATACGCAGTATTTT
TRBV3-1/TRBV3-2	TRBJ1-1	NA	NA	CASSKDRMNTEAFF	TGTGCCAGCAGCAAAGACAGAATGAACACTGAAGCTTTCTTT
TRBV27	TRBJ2-7	TRBD2	NA	CASSLSGLAGGHSYEQYF	TGTGCCAGCAGTTTATCGGGACTAGCGGGAGGCCACTCGTACGAGCAGTACTTC